These 9 T cell receptor beta chains originate from one sample sequenced in a study of T-cell reconstitution after alpha-beta-depleted transplantation in children. The authors prepared the TCRbeta library with unique molecular identifiers. TCRdb passed the PCR reads through MiXCR, listing each CDR3 protein once. The sample contains hundreds of thousands of distinct CDR3 sequences, approximately 14% of which appear only once. The sample was PBMCs, taken before TCRalphabeta/CD19-depleted stem cell transplant. The receptors here all came from a girl aged 2 to 10 with congenital amegakaryocytic thrombocytopenia, due to receive a stem cell transplant.

This clonotype showed up just a few times. The CDR3: CASSQLGMRDTQYF. The CDR3 DNA follows: TGTGCCAGCAGCCAACTTGGGATGAGAGATACGCAGTATTTT. V gene TRBV7-2 combines with J gene TRBJ2-3; D remains unclear. The V end was cut by 5 bases, the J end by 5 bases, with 14 bases between. Germline values: CDR1 SGHTA, CDR2 FQGNSA. This CDR3 is 14 amino acids long.

The chain combines TRBV4-1 with TRBJ1-1; weak D call: TRBD1 (5 bases). The CDR3 loop spans 14 amino acids. Trimming cost V 5 bases and J 4 bases, with 14 bases left between them. Germline V gene sequence: CDR1 MGHRA, CDR2 YSYEKL. The CDR3 bases are TGCGCCAGCAGCGGACTTTCGGGGGGCACTGAAGCTTTCTTT. It encodes CASSGLSGGTEAFF.

The V and J genes are TRBV27 and TRBJ1-4; D gene ambiguous. Germline values: CDR1 MNHEY, CDR2 SMNVEV (reference sequence). V lost 5 bases to trimming and J lost 4 bases, with 11 bases between them. This CDR3 has 14 residues. CDR3 sequence: CASSPHSNNEKLFF. In DNA form, the CDR3 reads TGTGCCAGCAGTCCACACAGTAATAATGAAAAACTGTTTTTT.

The rearrangement joins TRBV19 to TRBJ2-1, with 14 bases that match TRBD2. CDR3 size: 15 residues. After removal of 3 bases from V and 9 bases from J, the junction contained 4 bases not matched to a gene. The germline V gene has CDR1 LNHDA and CDR2 SQIVND (reference sequence). The CDR3 sequence is CASSMGLAGAFEQFF. CDR3 nucleotides: TGTGCCAGTAGTATGGGACTAGCGGGAGCATTTGAGCAGTTCTTC.

The gene calls are TRBV27 and TRBJ2-6, with TRBD2 identical over 9 bases. This CDR3 has 16 residues. Germline CDR1 reads MNHEY; CDR2 reads SMNVEV (reference sequence). The trim removed 7 bases at V and 0 bases at J, leaving 4 bases unmatched. The CDR3 DNA reads as TGTGCCAGCACGGCGGGAGGGTTCTCTGGGGCCAACGTCCTGACTTTC. Protein sequence: CASTAGGFSGANVLTF.

This CDR3 reads CSADAGGSSNQPQHF. The CDR3 nucleotides read TGCAGTGCGGACGCAGGGGGCAGTAGCAATCAGCCCCAGCATTTT. The rearrangement joins TRBV20-1 to TRBJ1-5; 8 bases match TRBD1. Germline loops: CDR1 DFQATT, CDR2 SNEGSKA (reference sequence). The J segment lost 0 bases and the V segment lost 6 bases, leaving 7 bases of the junction unmatched. This CDR3 contains 15 residues.

With regard to this clonotype: Possible read error: a much larger clone is one base away. This chain connects TRBV10-2 to TRBJ2-7; 7 positions agree with TRBD1. CDR1 WSHSY and CDR2 SAAADI come from the germline V gene. This CDR3 spans 14 amino acids. The CDR3 DNA sequence: TGCGCCAGCAGTGAGTACATAGGGGGCTACGAGCAGTGCTTC. Protein sequence: CASSEYIGGYEQCF.

The chain couples TRBV7-2 to TRBJ2-5; a weak D match, TRBD2 (5 bases). V lost 1 base and J 6 bases, leaving 9 bases between the germline ends. The CDR3 contains 13 residues. Germline-derived CDR1 and CDR2 are SGHTA and FQGNSA. CDR3 sequence: CASSLDEGKTQYF. CDR3 coding DNA: TGTGCCAGCAGCTTAGATGAGGGAAAGACCCAGTACTTC.

Remarks on this clonotype: The junction and the germline gene differ at one end; a read error may be behind it. The gene calls are TRBV7-6 and TRBJ2-3; TRBD2 matches 13 bases. The CDR3 sequence is 14 residues long. CDR1 and CDR2 from the germline V gene are SGHVS and FNYEAQ. The CDR3 nucleotides read TGTGCCAGCAGCAGAGGACTAGCGGGAGATATGCAGTATTTT. It is translated as CASSRGLAGDMQYF.